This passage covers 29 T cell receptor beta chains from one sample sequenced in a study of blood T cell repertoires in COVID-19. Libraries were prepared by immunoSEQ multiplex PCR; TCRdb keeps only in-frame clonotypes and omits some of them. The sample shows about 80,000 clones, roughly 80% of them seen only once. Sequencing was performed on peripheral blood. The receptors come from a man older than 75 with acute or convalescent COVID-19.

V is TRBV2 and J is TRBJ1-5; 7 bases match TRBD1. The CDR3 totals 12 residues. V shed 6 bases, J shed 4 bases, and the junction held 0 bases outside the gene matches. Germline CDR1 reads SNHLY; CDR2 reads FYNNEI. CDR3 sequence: CASRTGNQPQHF. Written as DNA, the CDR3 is TGTGCCAGCAGGACAGGGAATCAGCCCCAGCATTTT.

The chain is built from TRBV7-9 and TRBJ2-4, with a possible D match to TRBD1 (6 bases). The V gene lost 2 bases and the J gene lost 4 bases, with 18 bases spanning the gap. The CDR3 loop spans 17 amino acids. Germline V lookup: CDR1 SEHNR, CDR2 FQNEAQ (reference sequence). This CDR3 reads CASSLSPPGQGKNIQYF. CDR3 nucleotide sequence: TGTGCCAGCAGCTTATCTCCTCCGGGACAAGGGAAAAACATTCAGTACTTC.

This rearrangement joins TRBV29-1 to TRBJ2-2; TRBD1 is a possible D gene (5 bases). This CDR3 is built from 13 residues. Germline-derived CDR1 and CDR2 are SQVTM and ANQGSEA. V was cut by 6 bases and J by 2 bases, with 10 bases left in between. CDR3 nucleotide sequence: TGCAGCGTCCTTGACAGTAACACCGGGGAGCTGTTTTTT. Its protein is CSVLDSNTGELFF.

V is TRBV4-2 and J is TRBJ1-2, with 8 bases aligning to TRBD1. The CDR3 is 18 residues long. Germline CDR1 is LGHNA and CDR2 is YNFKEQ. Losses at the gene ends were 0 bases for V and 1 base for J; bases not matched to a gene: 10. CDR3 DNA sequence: TGTGCCAGCAGCCAAGATCTCAGGAGGACAGGGCTTAACTATGGCTACACCTTC. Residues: CASSQDLRRTGLNYGYTF.

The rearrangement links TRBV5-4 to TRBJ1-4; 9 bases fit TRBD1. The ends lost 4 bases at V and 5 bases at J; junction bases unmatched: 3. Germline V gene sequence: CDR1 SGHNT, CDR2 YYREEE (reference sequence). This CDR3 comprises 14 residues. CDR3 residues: CASSHRGQNEKLFF. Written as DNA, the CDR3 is TGTGCCAGCAGCCACAGGGGGCAGAATGAAAAACTGTTTTTT.

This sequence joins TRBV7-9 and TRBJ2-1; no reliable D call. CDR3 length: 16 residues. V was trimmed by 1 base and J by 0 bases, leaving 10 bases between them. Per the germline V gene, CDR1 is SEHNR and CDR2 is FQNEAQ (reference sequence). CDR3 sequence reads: CASSLVRSSSYNEQFF. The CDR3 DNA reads TGTGCCAGCAGCTTAGTTAGGTCTAGCTCCTACAATGAGCAGTTCTTC.

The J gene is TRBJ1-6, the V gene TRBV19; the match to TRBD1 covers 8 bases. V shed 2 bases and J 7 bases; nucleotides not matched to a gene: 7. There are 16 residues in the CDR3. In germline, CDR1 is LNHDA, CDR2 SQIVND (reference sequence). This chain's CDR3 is CASSILQGARNSPLHF. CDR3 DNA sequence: TGTGCCAGTAGTATATTGCAGGGGGCAAGGAATTCACCCCTCCACTTT.

CDR3: CASSQDRGASISYTF. The CDR3 DNA reads TGTGCCAGCAGCCAAGATCGGGGGGCCTCCATAAGCTACACCTTC. This sequence joins TRBV3-1 (or the pseudogene TRBV3-2) and TRBJ1-2; a weak D match, TRBD1 (6 bases). This CDR3 is built from 15 residues. The V gene lost 0 bases and the J gene lost 9 bases, with 17 bases spanning the gap. CDR1 is LGHDT and CDR2 is YNNKEL in the germline V gene (reference sequence).

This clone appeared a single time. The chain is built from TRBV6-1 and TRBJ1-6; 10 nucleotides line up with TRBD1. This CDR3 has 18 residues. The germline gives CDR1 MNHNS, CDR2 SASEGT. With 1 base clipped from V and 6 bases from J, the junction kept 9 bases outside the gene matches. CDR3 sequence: CASSEVPGQGTINSPLHF. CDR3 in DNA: TGTGCCAGCAGTGAAGTCCCGGGACAGGGGACAATTAATTCACCCCTCCACTTT.

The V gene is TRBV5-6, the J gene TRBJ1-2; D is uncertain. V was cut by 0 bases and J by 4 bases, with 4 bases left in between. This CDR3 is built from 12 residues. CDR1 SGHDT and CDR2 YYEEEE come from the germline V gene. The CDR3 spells CASSLGSYGYTF. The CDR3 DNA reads TGTGCCAGCAGCTTGGGCAGCTATGGCTACACCTTC. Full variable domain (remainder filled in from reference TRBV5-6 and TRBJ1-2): DAGVTQSPTHLIKTRGQQVTLRCSPKSGHDTVSWYQQALGQGPQFIFQYYEEEERQRGNFPDRFSGHQFPNYSSELNVNALLLGDSALYLCASSLGSYGYTFGSGTRLTVV.

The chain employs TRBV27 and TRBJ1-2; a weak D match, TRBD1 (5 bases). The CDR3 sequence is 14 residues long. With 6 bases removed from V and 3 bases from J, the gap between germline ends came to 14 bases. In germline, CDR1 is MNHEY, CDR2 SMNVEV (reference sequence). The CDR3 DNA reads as TGTGCCAGCAGGGGGCTGGGATCGGACTATGGCTACACCTTC. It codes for CASRGLGSDYGYTF.

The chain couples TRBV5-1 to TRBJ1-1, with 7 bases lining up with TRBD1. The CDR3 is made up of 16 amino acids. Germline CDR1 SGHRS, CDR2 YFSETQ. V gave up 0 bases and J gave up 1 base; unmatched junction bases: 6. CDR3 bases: TGCGCCAGCAGCTTGGGACAGGGCCACGAGAACACTGAAGCTTTCTTT. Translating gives CASSLGQGHENTEAFF.

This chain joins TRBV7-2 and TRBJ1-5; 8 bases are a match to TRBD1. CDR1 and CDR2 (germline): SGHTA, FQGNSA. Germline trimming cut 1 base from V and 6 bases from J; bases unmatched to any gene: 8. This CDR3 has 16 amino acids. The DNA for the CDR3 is TGTGCCAGCAGCTTAGGAATCCCAGGGGGCTCTCAGCCCCAGCATTTT. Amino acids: CASSLGIPGGSQPQHF.

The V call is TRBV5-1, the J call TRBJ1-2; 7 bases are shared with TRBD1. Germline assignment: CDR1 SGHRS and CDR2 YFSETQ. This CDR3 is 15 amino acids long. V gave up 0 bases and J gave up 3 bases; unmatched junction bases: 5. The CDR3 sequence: CASSLASGTDYGYTF. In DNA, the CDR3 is TGCGCCAGCAGCTTGGCCTCCGGGACAGACTATGGCTACACCTTC.

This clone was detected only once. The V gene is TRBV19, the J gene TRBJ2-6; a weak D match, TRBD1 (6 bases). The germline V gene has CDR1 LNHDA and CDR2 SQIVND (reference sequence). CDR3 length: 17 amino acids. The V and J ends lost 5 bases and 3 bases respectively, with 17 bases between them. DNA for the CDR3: TGTGCCAGTAGTCCAGCCCGACAGGACCGTGGGGCCAACGTCCTGACTTTC. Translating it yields CASSPARQDRGANVLTF.

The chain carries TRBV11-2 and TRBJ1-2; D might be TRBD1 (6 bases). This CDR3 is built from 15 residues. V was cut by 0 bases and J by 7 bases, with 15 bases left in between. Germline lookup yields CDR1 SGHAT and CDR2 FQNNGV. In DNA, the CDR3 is TGTGCCAGCAGCTTAGAAGGCCAGGGGCTGATTGGCTACACCTTC. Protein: CASSLEGQGLIGYTF.

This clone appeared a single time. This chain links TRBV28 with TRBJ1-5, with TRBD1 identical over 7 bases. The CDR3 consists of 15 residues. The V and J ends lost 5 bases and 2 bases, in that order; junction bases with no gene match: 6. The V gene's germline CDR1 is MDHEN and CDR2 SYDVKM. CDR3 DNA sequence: TGTGCCAGCAGTGGCGGGGACAGCCGCAATCAGCCCCAGCATTTT. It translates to CASSGGDSRNQPQHF.

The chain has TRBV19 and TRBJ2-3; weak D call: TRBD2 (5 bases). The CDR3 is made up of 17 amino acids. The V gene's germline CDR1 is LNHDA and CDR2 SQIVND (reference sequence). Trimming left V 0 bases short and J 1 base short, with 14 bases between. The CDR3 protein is CASSIERSGARTDTQYF. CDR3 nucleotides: TGTGCCAGTAGTATAGAAAGGAGCGGAGCCCGCACAGATACGCAGTATTTT.

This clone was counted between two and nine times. The CDR3 coding sequence is TGTGCCAGCAGCCCCACAGGGGGACATCAGCCCCAGCATTTT. It yields the protein CASSPTGGHQPQHF. The J gene is TRBJ1-5, the V gene TRBV16; 8 bases line up with TRBD1. V trimming: 4 bases; J trimming: 5 bases; junction bases outside the gene matches: 4. CDR3 length equals 14 residues. Germline V gene data show CDR1 as KGHSY and CDR2 as FQNENV.

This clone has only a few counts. The chain's CDR3 is CASSEAPGITEAFF. The CDR3 DNA reads as TGTGCCAGCAGTGAAGCACCGGGTATAACTGAAGCTTTCTTT. The chain is built from TRBV6-1 and TRBJ1-1; the D is unclear. The CDR3 runs to 14 residues. Germline V gives CDR1 MNHNS, CDR2 SASEGT. Between the trimmed V and J ends, which lost 0 bases and 5 bases, there was a span of 10 bases.

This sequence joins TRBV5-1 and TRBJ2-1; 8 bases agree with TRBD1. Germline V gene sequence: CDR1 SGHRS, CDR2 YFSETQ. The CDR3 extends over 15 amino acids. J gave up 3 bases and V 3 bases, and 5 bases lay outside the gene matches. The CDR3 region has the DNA TGCGCCAGCAGCTATGGACAGGGTGGCTACAATGAGCAGTTCTTC. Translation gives CASSYGQGGYNEQFF.

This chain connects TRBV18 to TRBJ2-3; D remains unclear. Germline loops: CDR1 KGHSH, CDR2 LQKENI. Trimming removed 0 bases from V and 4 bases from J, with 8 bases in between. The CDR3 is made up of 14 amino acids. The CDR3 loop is CASSPPYGSDTQYF. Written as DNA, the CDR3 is TGTGCCAGCTCACCACCGTACGGGTCAGATACGCAGTATTTT.

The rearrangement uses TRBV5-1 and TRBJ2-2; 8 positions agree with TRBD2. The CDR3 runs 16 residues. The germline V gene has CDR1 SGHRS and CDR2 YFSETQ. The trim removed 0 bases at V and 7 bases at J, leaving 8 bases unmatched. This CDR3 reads CASSLESGGFGGELFF. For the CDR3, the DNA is TGCGCCAGCAGCTTGGAAAGCGGGGGATTCGGCGGGGAGCTGTTTTTT.

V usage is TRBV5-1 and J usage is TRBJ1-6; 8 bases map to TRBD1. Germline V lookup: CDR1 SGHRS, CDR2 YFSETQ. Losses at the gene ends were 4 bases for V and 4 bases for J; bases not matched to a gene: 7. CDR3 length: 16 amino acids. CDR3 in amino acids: CASSGGQGDYNSPLHF. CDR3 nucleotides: TGCGCCAGCAGCGGCGGACAGGGCGATTATAATTCACCCCTCCACTTT.

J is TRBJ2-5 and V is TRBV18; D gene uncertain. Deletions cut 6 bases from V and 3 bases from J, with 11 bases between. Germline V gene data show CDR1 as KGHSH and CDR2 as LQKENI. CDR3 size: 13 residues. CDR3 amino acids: CASSSQVEETQYF. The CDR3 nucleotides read TGTGCCAGCTCGTCCCAGGTAGAAGAGACCCAGTACTTC.

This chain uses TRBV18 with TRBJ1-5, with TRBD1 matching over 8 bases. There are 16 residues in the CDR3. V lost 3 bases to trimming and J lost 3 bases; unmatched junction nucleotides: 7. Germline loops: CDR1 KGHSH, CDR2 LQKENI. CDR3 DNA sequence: TGTGCCAGCTCACCGTCAGGACAGGGACACAATCAGCCCCAGCATTTT. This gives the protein CASSPSGQGHNQPQHF. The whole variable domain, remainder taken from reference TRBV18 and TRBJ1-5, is NAGVMQNPRHLVRRRGQEARLRCSPMKGHSHVYWYRQLPEEGLKFMVYLQKENIIDESGMPKERFSAEFPKEGPSILRIQQVVRGDSAAYFCASSPSGQGHNQPQHFGDGTRLSIL.

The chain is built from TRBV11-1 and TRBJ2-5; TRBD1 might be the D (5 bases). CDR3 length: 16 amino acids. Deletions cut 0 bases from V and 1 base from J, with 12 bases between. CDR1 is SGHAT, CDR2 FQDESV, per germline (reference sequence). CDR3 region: CASSLALTAPQETQYF. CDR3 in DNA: TGTGCCAGCAGCTTAGCGCTGACAGCTCCCCAAGAGACCCAGTACTTC.

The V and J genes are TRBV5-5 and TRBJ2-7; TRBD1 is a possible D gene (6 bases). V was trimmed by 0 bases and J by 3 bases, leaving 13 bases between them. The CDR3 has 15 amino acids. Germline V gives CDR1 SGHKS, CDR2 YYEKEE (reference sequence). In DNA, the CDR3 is TGTGCCAGCAGCTTGGCCCCGACAGGCTACTACGAGCAGTACTTC. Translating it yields CASSLAPTGYYEQYF. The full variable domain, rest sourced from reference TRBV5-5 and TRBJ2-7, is DAGVTQSPTHLIKTRGQQVTLRCSPISGHKSVSWYQQVLGQGPQFIFQYYEKEERGRGNFPDRFSARQFPNYSSELNVNALLLGDSALYLCASSLAPTGYYEQYFGPGTRLTVT.

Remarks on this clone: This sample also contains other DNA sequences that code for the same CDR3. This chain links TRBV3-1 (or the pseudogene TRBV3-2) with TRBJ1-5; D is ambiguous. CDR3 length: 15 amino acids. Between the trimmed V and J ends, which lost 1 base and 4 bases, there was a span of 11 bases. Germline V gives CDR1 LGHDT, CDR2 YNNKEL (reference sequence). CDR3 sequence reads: CASSQGRGGNQPQHF. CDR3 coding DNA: TGTGCCAGCAGCCAAGGGCGGGGTGGTAATCAGCCCCAGCATTTT.